This TCR beta chain came from a study of CD8 T cells in ankylosing spondylitis. One entry per CDR3 protein results from TCRdb running MiXCR on the 5' RACE reads. The table records 150,000 to 200,000 distinct CDR3 sequences, around 10% of them present only once. V lost 0 bases to trimming and J lost 6 bases, with 21 bases between them. This CDR3 has 17 amino acids. Germline CDR1 SGHRS, CDR2 YFSETQ. The sample holds many counts of this clonotype. Sequencing was done on a sample of blood, either unsorted or a sorted T cell fraction (not recorded which). This sequence was found in a male donor with ankylosing spondylitis or in good health (not recorded which). This chain uses TRBV5-1 with TRBJ1-1; TRBD1 is a possible D gene (6 bases). The CDR3 sequence is CASSLVPLGAISSEAFF. Here the CDR3 DNA reads TGCGCCAGCAGCTTGGTTCCGTTGGGGGCGATATCTTCTGAAGCTTTCTTT.